This TCR beta chain was captured in a study of T cells in localized non-small cell lung cancer. Produced via immunoSEQ multiplex PCR; TCRdb's table is partial and in-frame only. The repertoire has fewer than 40,000 clones, 78% of them found once; the top ten carry about 36%. This sample comprised peripheral blood, obtained before any cancer treatment. This TCR came from a male donor aged 60 or older with stage II squamous cell lung carcinoma.

The CDR3 protein is CASSSATYNSPLHF. CDR3 nucleotide sequence: TGTGCCAGCAGCTCGGCCACTTATAATTCACCCCTCCACTTT. The rearrangement joins TRBV13 to TRBJ1-6; D is uncertain. The CDR3 sequence is 14 residues long. V was cut by 4 bases and J by 4 bases, with 8 bases left in between. Germline V gene lookup returns CDR1 PRHDT and CDR2 FYEKMQ (reference sequence).